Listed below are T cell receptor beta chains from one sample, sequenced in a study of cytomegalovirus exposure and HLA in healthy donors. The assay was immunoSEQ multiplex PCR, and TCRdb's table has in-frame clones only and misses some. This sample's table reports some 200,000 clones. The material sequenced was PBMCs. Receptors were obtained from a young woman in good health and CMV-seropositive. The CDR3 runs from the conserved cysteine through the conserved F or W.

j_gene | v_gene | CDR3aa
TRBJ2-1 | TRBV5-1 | CASSESRDREDEQFF
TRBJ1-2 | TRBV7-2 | CASSSKPGGFAGYTF
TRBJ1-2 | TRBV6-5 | CASSYKGQGDYGYTF
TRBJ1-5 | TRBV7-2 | CASSLVQDQPQHF
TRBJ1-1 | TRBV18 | CASSPGQILMNTEAFF
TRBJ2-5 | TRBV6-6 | CASSFTEQETQYF
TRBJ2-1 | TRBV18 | CASSPSTSSYNEQFF
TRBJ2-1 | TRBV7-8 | CASSLPLANEQFF
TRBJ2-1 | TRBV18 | CASSQLDRGGEQFF
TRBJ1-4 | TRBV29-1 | CSVYSGTTANEKLFF
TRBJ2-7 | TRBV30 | CAWSVTGGGYEQYF
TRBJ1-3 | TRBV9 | CASSTNPHNRAGNTIYF
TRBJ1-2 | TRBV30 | CAWSHKTGGGYTF
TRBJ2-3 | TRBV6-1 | CAIKDREGTDTQYF
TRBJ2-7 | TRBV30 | CASAGSGNYEQYF
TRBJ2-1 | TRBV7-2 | CASTPWREANEQFF
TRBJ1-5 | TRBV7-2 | CASSPGQPSNQPQHF
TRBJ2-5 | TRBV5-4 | CASSLGGDRLSETQYF
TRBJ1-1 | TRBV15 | CATSRDGSSGAFF
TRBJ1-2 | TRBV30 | CASGTGVGYTF
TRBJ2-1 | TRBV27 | CASSFGDRVVNEQFF
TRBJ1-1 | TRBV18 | CASSPRDEAFF
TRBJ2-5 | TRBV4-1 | CASSQVKASGRSGGTQYF
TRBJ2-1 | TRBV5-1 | CASSLMSGGNEQFF